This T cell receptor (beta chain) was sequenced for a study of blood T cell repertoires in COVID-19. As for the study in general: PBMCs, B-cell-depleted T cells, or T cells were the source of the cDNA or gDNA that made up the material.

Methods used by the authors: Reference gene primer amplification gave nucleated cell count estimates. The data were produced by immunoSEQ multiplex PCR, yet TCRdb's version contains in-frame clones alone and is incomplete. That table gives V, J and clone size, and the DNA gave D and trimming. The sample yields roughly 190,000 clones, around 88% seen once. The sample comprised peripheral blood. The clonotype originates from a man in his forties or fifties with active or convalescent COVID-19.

The CDR3 spells CASSPRLDSSNEQFF. The CDR3 bases are TGTGCCAGCAGTCCCCGTTTAGACAGCTCCAATGAGCAGTTCTTC. The chain is built from TRBV27 and TRBJ2-1; possible D gene TRBD1, 5 bases. Trimming took 5 bases from V and 6 from J, leaving 17 bases between them. Germline assignment: CDR1 MNHEY and CDR2 SMNVEV (reference sequence). This CDR3 contains 15 residues.